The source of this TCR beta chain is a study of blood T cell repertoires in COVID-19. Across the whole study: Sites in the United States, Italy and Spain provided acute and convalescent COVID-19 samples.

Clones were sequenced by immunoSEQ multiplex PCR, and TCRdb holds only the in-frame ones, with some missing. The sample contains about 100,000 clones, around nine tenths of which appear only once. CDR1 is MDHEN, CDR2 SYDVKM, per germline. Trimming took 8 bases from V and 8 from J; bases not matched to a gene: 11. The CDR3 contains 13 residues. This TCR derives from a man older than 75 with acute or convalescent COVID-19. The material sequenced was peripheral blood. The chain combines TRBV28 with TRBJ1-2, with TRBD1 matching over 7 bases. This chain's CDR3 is CASLDRAHRGYTF. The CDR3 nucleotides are TGTGCCAGCCTCGACAGGGCCCATAGGGGCTACACCTTC.